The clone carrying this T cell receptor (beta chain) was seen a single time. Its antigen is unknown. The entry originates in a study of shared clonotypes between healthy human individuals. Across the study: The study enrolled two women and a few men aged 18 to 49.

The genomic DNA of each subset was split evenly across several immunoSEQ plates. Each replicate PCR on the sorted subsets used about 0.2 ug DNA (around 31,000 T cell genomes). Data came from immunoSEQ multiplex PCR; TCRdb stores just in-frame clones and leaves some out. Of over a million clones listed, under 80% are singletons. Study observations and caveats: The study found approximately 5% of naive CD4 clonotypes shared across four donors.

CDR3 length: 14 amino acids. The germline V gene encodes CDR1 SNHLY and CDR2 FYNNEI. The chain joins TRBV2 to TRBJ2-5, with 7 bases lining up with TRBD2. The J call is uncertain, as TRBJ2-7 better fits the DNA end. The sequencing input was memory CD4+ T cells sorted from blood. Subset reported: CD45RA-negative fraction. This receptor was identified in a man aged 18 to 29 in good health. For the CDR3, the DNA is TGTGCCAGCATAGAGCGGGGAATCTCCTACGAGCAGTACTTC. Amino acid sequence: CASIERGISYEQYF.